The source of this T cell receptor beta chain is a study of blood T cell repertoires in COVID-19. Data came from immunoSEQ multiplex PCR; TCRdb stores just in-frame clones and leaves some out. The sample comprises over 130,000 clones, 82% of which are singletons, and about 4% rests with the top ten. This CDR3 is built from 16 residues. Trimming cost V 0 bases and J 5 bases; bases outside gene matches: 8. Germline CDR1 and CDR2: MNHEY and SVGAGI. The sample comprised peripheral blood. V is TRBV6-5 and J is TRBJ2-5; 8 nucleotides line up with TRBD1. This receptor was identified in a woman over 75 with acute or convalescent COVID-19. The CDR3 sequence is CASSYSFGTGGETQYF. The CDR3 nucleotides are TGTGCCAGCAGTTACTCCTTTGGGACAGGAGGGGAGACCCAGTACTTC.